The 24 T cell receptor beta chains reported below all come from one sample, sequenced in a study of CD8+ T cells in alopecia areata. Noted treatment: oral pan-JAK inhibitor, 5-10 mg twice daily. Extraction of RNA preceded its reverse transcription into cDNA, which served as the sequencing template. Sequencing used immunoSEQ multiplex PCR; TCRdb keeps in-frame clones, though not all of them. Counted here are roughly 180,000 clones, 50% to 60% occurring once; the ten biggest clones make up less than 3.5%. Sequencing used CD4+ T cells sorted from blood, obtained at week 4, from a patient treated with tofacitinib. The source is a human donor with alopecia areata.

V and J are TRBV6-1 and TRBJ2-3, with a possible D match to TRBD2 (6 bases). From germline, CDR1 is MNHNS and CDR2 SASEGT. With 4 bases removed from V and 2 bases from J, the gap between germline ends came to 10 bases. This CDR3 has 14 amino acids. CDR3 nucleotide sequence: TGTGCCAGCAGTGCGGGACTTTTCACAGATACGCAGTATTTT. It encodes CASSAGLFTDTQYF.

The rearrangement joins TRBV7-3 to TRBJ1-5; D ambiguous. Germline lookup yields CDR1 SGHTA and CDR2 FQGTGA. The CDR3 consists of 13 residues. V shed 6 bases and J shed 10 bases, with 16 bases lying between them. CDR3 sequence reads: CASSRTFDEPQHF. CDR3 nucleotide sequence: TGTGCCAGCAGTAGGACCTTCGACGAACCCCAGCATTTT.

This chain links TRBV5-1 with TRBJ2-7; 8 positions match TRBD2. The CDR3 consists of 14 residues. The trim removed 4 bases at V and 3 bases at J, leaving 6 bases unmatched. Germline CDR1 reads SGHRS; CDR2 reads YFSETQ. The chain's CDR3 is CASSPSSGSYEQYF. The CDR3 DNA sequence: TGCGCCAGCAGCCCGTCGAGCGGGAGCTACGAGCAGTACTTC.

J is TRBJ2-5 and V is TRBV5-4; D is unresolved. This CDR3 is built from 11 residues. The germline V and J ends were trimmed by 1 base and 9 bases, with 7 bases remaining between them. Germline CDR1 reads SGHNT; CDR2 reads YYREEE (reference sequence). Here the CDR3 reads CASSLTWAQYF. In nucleotides, the CDR3 is TGTGCCAGCAGCTTGACGTGGGCCCAGTACTTC.

The gene calls are TRBV6-6 and TRBJ1-5; 12 positions match TRBD1. Germline V gene sequence: CDR1 MNHNY, CDR2 SVGAGI (reference sequence). The CDR3 runs 16 residues. V shed 1 base, J shed 5 bases, and the junction held 3 bases outside the gene matches. The DNA of the CDR3 is TGTGCCAGCAGTTACTGGGGACAGGGGGCTGATCAGCCCCAGCATTTT. Amino acid sequence: CASSYWGQGADQPQHF.

V usage is TRBV5-1 and J usage is TRBJ2-3; 8 bases are a match to TRBD1. The trim removed 4 bases at V and 4 bases at J, leaving 11 bases unmatched. This CDR3 has 16 amino acids. Germline V gene lookup returns CDR1 SGHRS and CDR2 YFSETQ. CDR3 residues: CASSPPTGAVADTQYF. CDR3 coding DNA: TGCGCCAGCAGCCCTCCGACAGGGGCGGTCGCAGATACGCAGTATTTT.

V usage is TRBV25-1 and J usage is TRBJ1-1; 9 nucleotides align to TRBD1. V gave up 6 bases and J gave up 5 bases; unmatched junction bases: 7. The CDR3 spans 14 residues. CDR1 is MGHDK and CDR2 is SYGVNS in the germline V gene. CDR3 coding DNA: TGTGCCAGCAGCCCGACAGGGGGGTGGACTGAAGCTTTCTTT. Translated, it gives CASSPTGGWTEAFF. The complete variable domain, with remaining parts taken from reference TRBV25-1 and TRBJ1-1, reads EADIYQTPRYLVIGTGKKITLECSQTMGHDKMYWYQQDPGMELHLIHYSYGVNSTEKGDLSSESTVSRIRTEHFPLTLESARPSHTSQYLCASSPTGGWTEAFFGQGTRLTVV.

The chain combines TRBV4-2 with TRBJ1-2, with no clear D. This CDR3 has 13 residues. Germline loops: CDR1 LGHNA, CDR2 YNFKEQ. Trimming cost V 4 bases and J 1 base, with 7 bases left between them. DNA for the CDR3: TGTGCCAGCAGCCCCACGGGTAACTATGGCTACACCTTC. It codes for CASSPTGNYGYTF.

The J gene is TRBJ2-1, the V gene TRBV30, with a possible D match to TRBD1 (5 bases). The CDR3 totals 11 residues. Per the germline V gene, CDR1 is GTSNPN and CDR2 is SVGIG (reference sequence). Trimming removed 2 bases from V and 10 bases from J, with 9 bases in between. This chain's CDR3 is CAWSQGNEQFF. The CDR3 bases are TGTGCCTGGAGTCAGGGCAACGAGCAGTTCTTC.

This clone was detected only once. The chain links TRBV30 to TRBJ1-5; 7 bases fit TRBD1. J was trimmed by 5 bases and V by 3 bases; bases with no gene match: 10. The CDR3 extends over 15 amino acids. The germline CDR1 and CDR2 sequences are GTSNPN and SVGIG (reference sequence). The CDR3 sequence is CAWSVRGASDQPQHF. The CDR3 DNA is TGTGCCTGGAGCGTCAGGGGGGCGTCGGATCAGCCCCAGCATTTT. The complete variable domain, with remaining parts taken from reference TRBV30 and TRBJ1-5, reads SQTIHQWPATLVQPVGSPLSLECTVEGTSNPNLYWYRQAAGRGLQLLFYSVGIGQISSEVPQNLSASRPQDRQFILSSKKLLLSDSGFYLCAWSVRGASDQPQHFGDGTRLSIL.

The gene calls are TRBV13 and TRBJ2-2; a weak D match, TRBD1 (6 bases). Germline V gives CDR1 PRHDT, CDR2 FYEKMQ (reference sequence). The CDR3 loop spans 14 amino acids. V was cut by 2 bases and J by 8 bases, with 12 bases left in between. CDR3 in amino acids: CASSLRQGLGELFF. In DNA, the CDR3 is TGTGCCAGCAGCTTACGCCAGGGGTTAGGGGAGCTGTTTTTT.

The rearrangement links TRBV28 to TRBJ1-2, with 9 bases identical to TRBD1. The trim removed 5 bases at V and 4 bases at J, leaving 5 bases unmatched. The germline CDR1 and CDR2 sequences are MDHEN and SYDVKM. This CDR3 is 14 amino acids long. CDR3 nucleotide sequence: TGTGCCAGCAGTATCCCGGGACAGGGCTATGGCTACACCTTC. Translated, it gives CASSIPGQGYGYTF.

This rearrangement joins TRBV15 to TRBJ2-1; D is ambiguous. With 0 bases removed from V and 8 bases from J, the gap between germline ends came to 8 bases. Germline V gives CDR1 LNHNV, CDR2 YYDKDF (reference sequence). There are 13 residues in the CDR3. CDR3 in amino acids: CATSRDQQDEQFF. CDR3 DNA: TGTGCCACCAGCAGAGATCAGCAGGATGAGCAGTTCTTC. The whole variable domain, remainder taken from reference TRBV15 and TRBJ2-1, is DAMVIQNPRYQVTQFGKPVTLSCSQTLNHNVMYWYQQKSSQAPKLLFHYYDKDFNNEADTPDNFQSRRPNTSFCFLDIRSPGLGDTAMYLCATSRDQQDEQFFGPGTRLTVL.

The rearrangement joins TRBV5-1 to TRBJ2-7; 13 bases are a match to TRBD2. CDR1 SGHRS and CDR2 YFSETQ come from the germline V gene. The CDR3 covers 17 residues. The trim removed 4 bases at V and 6 bases at J, leaving 13 bases unmatched. The chain's CDR3 is CASSPGLAGAGPSEQYF. CDR3 nucleotide sequence: TGCGCCAGCAGCCCTGGACTAGCGGGGGCCGGGCCGTCCGAGCAGTACTTC.

This sequence joins TRBV25-1 and TRBJ1-1; perhaps TRBD1 as D (6 bases). Germline V gene data show CDR1 as MGHDK and CDR2 as SYGVNS. V was pared by 6 bases and J by 1 base, with 9 bases between. There are 13 residues in the CDR3. CDR3 nucleotides: TGTGCCAGCAGAGGACAGTGGAACACTGAAGCTTTCTTT. It codes for CASRGQWNTEAFF.

This clone was detected only a few times. This chain uses TRBV7-8 with TRBJ1-4, with no clear D. Germline-derived CDR1 and CDR2 are SGHVS and FQNEAQ. The CDR3 is made up of 12 amino acids. The V end lost 2 bases, the J end lost 8 bases, and 6 bases lay between the germline ends. The CDR3 here is CASSLTSEKLFF. In DNA form, the CDR3 reads TGTGCCAGCAGCTTAACTTCGGAAAAACTGTTTTTT.

This clone was found once. As DNA, the CDR3 is TGTGCCAGCAGCTGGGGTGAAGCGGGGGGTCAGACCCAGTACTTC. It specifies CASSWGEAGGQTQYF. This chain links TRBV7-9 with TRBJ2-5; TRBD2 matches 9 bases. J was trimmed by 6 bases and V by 4 bases; bases with no gene match: 9. Germline V lookup: CDR1 SEHNR, CDR2 FQNEAQ (reference sequence). The CDR3 sequence is 15 residues long. Together with reference TRBV7-9 and TRBJ2-5, the CDR3 gives the full variable domain: DTGVSQNPRHKITKRGQNVTFRCDPISEHNRLYWYRQTLGQGPEFLTYFQNEAQLEKSRLLSDRFSAERPKGSFSTLEIQRTEQGDSAMYLCASSWGEAGGQTQYFGPGTRLLVL.

Notes on this clone: A junction boundary mismatches the germline segment, possibly from a read error. The chain joins TRBV30 to TRBJ2-3; 10 bases are a match to TRBD1. The CDR3 is 12 residues long. Germline CDR1 and CDR2: GTSNPN and SVGIG (reference sequence). The CDR3 region has the DNA TGTGCCTGGAGTTCGACAGGGGGCCAACCGTATTTC. Its translation: CAWSSTGGQPYF.

The chain combines TRBV7-9 with TRBJ1-1, with D perhaps TRBD1 (6 bases). V was trimmed by 4 bases and J by 0 bases, leaving 12 bases between them. The CDR3 extends over 15 amino acids. Germline V gene lookup returns CDR1 SEHNR and CDR2 FQNEAQ (reference sequence). The CDR3 bases are TGTGCCAGCAGCTACCAGGGGACGGTGAACACTGAAGCTTTCTTT. The encoded protein is CASSYQGTVNTEAFF.

The V and J genes are TRBV6-5 and TRBJ2-5, with D perhaps matching TRBD1 or TRBD2 (5 bases each). Germline CDR1 MNHEY, CDR2 SVGAGI. The CDR3 loop spans 12 amino acids. The V end was cut by 5 bases, the J end by 12 bases, with 16 bases between. CDR3 region: CASSLDRYGEYF. The DNA of the CDR3 is TGTGCCAGCAGTCTTGACAGATACGGGGAGTACTTC.

This chain joins TRBV7-2 and TRBJ2-5; D ambiguous. This CDR3 contains 12 residues. With 4 bases removed from V and 4 bases from J, the gap between germline ends came to 7 bases. CDR1 SGHTA and CDR2 FQGNSA come from the germline V gene. Written as DNA, the CDR3 is TGTGCCAGCAGCTATCCGGGAGAGACCCAGTACTTC. Its translation is CASSYPGETQYF.

V gene TRBV10-3 combines with J gene TRBJ1-5; 7 bases map to TRBD1. The CDR3 has 14 residues. Germline CDR1 reads ENHRY; CDR2 reads SYGVKD. V lost 7 bases and J lost 3; bases outside the gene matches: 6. The CDR3 DNA sequence: TGTGCCATCAAGAGCGGGACAGACAATCAGCCCCAGCATTTT. Translation gives CAIKSGTDNQPQHF.

The chain is built from TRBV29-1 and TRBJ2-7; weak D call: TRBD1 (6 bases). The CDR3 covers 14 residues. V lost 0 bases and J lost 5, with 14 bases in between. Germline V gives CDR1 SQVTM, CDR2 ANQGSEA. The CDR3 protein is CSVEEGAGVHEQYF. CDR3 coding DNA: TGCAGCGTTGAAGAGGGGGCAGGGGTCCACGAGCAGTACTTC.

V is TRBV6-6 and J is TRBJ2-7; 8 positions match TRBD1. The CDR3 runs to 15 residues. Germline V gene lookup returns CDR1 MNHNY and CDR2 SVGAGI (reference sequence). V shed 6 bases, J shed 4 bases, and the junction held 11 bases outside the gene matches. The CDR3 loop reads CASSYAGQGGYEQYF. CDR3 DNA: TGTGCCAGCAGCTACGCCGGACAGGGTGGGTACGAGCAGTACTTC.